At least ten counts were recorded for the clone carrying this TCR beta chain. Its antigen is currently unknown. Germline V CDR1 and CDR2: PRHDT, FYEKMQ (reference sequence). The CDR3 extends over 17 amino acids. V was trimmed by 4 bases and J by 3 bases, leaving 19 bases between them. It was RNA transcripts that yielded the amplified TCR beta CDR3 regions. The HTBI primer set was used in a first-round RT-PCR of the TCR CDR3. TCRdb reanalysed the multiplex PCR reads using MiXCR and keeps one entry per CDR3 protein. The sample includes approximately 150,000 distinct CDR3 sequences, just under 9.5% seen only once; the top ten take around 20%. The sample is drawn from a study of T cells in Graves' hyperthyroidism and ophthalmopathy. General study results and limits: Blood also carried most thyroid clonotypes expanded above 0.001.

The sequence was collected from a woman between 18 and 29 years old with Graves' hyperthyroidism that later progressed to Graves' ophthalmopathy. The chain is built from TRBV13 and TRBJ2-1; perhaps TRBD2 as D (6 bases). Input material: blood. The CDR3 sequence: CASSSLKEGGIYNEQFF. The CDR3, as DNA: TGTGCCAGCAGCTCACTAAAGGAGGGAGGCATCTACAATGAGCAGTTCTTC. The variable domain in full, completed from reference TRBV13 and TRBJ2-1, reads AAGVIQSPRHLIKEKRETATLKCYPIPRHDTVYWYQQGPGQDPQFLISFYEKMQSDKGSIPDRFSAQQFSDYHSELNMSSLELGDSALYFCASSSLKEGGIYNEQFFGPGTRLTVL.